The rows below give T cell receptor beta chains drawn from one sample of a study of blood T cell repertoires in COVID-19. Only in-frame clones appear in the TCRdb table, and some are missing; sequencing was by immunoSEQ multiplex PCR. The table records around 180,000 clones, about 74% of them present only once. The material sequenced was peripheral blood. These receptors originate from an elderly woman with acute or convalescent COVID-19. The CDR3 runs from the conserved cysteine through the conserved F or W. A D gene is named only where the DNA matches it firmly. Size is omitted from some rows. Given values are once, few, many or a class for expanded clones.

TRBJ2-3	-	14	TRBV30	TRBD2	CAWTQWRETDTQYF	TGTGCCTGGACCCAGTGGCGGGAGACAGATACGCAGTATTTT
TRBJ1-3	-	15	TRBV5-1	-	CASSLDPSSGNTIYF	TGCGCCAGCAGCTTGGATCCCAGCTCTGGAAACACCATATATTTT
TRBJ2-1	once	15	TRBV5-1	-	CASSLLTGGTDEQFF	TGCGCCAGCAGCTTGCTGACGGGTGGCACCGATGAGCAGTTCTTC
TRBJ1-1	-	13	TRBV9	-	CASSASGQTEAFF	TGTGCCAGCAGCGCCAGCGGACAGACTGAAGCTTTCTTT
TRBJ2-1	-	15	TRBV27	TRBD2	CASSPRPGLNNEQFF	TGTGCCAGCAGTCCCAGACCGGGACTAAACAATGAGCAGTTCTTC
TRBJ1-5	once	14	TRBV19	-	CASSITGGNQPQHF	TGTGCCAGTAGTATAACGGGTGGCAATCAGCCCCAGCATTTT
TRBJ1-6	-	15	TRBV28	-	CASSYRGSFNSPLHF	TGTGCCAGCAGTTACCGGGGTTCTTTTAATTCACCCCTCCACTTT
TRBJ2-7	few	14	TRBV18	TRBD2	CASSPPGLAFEQYF	TGTGCCAGCTCACCTCCGGGACTAGCCTTCGAGCAGTACTTC
TRBJ2-1	-	17	TRBV7-7	TRBD2	CASSQFGTSGRFTEQFF	TGTGCCAGCAGCCAATTCGGGACTAGCGGGAGATTTACTGAGCAGTTCTTC
TRBJ1-2	-	14	TRBV27	-	CASSSTGTYYGYTF	TGTGCCAGCAGTTCTACAGGGACGTACTATGGCTACACCTTC
TRBJ2-3	-	15	TRBV7-2	TRBD2	CASSDPGLALDTQYF	TGTGCCAGCAGCGACCCGGGACTAGCGCTAGATACGCAGTATTTT
TRBJ1-6	-	15	TRBV5-1	-	CASSFSGQDNSPLHF	TGCGCCAGCAGCTTTTCGGGACAAGATAATTCACCCCTCCACTTT
TRBJ1-2	few	14	TRBV19	TRBD1	CASSMGQGIRGYTF	TGTGCCAGTAGTATGGGACAGGGGATCAGAGGCTACACCTTC
TRBJ1-5	-	16	TRBV2	-	CASSPPKDSSNQPQHF	TGTGCCAGCAGTCCCCCTAAGGACAGTAGCAATCAGCCCCAGCATTTT
TRBJ2-3	-	15	TRBV7-3	TRBD2	CASSPLLAGIDTQYF	TGTGCCAGCAGTCCCCTCCTAGCGGGAATTGATACGCAGTATTTT
TRBJ2-7	-	14	TRBV11-2	-	CASSLSMGGYEQYF	TGTGCCAGCAGCTTATCAATGGGGGGCTACGAGCAGTACTTC
TRBJ2-3	-	17	TRBV5-1	TRBD2	CASSLAGTSGGTDTQYF	TGCGCCAGCAGCTTGGCTGGGACTAGCGGGGGGACAGATACGCAGTATTTT
TRBJ2-7	few	16	TRBV28	TRBD2	CASSPAGAGLIYEQYF	TGTGCCAGCAGCCCCGCGGGAGCGGGGCTGATCTACGAGCAGTACTTC
TRBJ2-3	-	16	TRBV5-1	-	CASSSQGPPRTDTQYF	TGCGCCAGCAGCTCGCAGGGGCCTCCTCGCACAGATACGCAGTATTTT
TRBJ2-6	-	18	TRBV19	TRBD1	CASSLSPGTGSGANVLTF	TGTGCCAGTAGCCTCAGTCCCGGGACAGGCTCTGGGGCCAACGTCCTGACTTTC
TRBJ2-1	-	13	TRBV12-3/TRBV12-4	-	CASSRGRYNEQFF	TGTGCCAGCAGCCGCGGGCGGTACAATGAGCAGTTCTTC